This TCR beta chain derives from a study of Graves' ophthalmopathy and Graves' hyperthyroidism. Diagnosis was based on clinical symptoms, serum thyroxine, TRAb, thyroid ultrasound and orbital computed tomography. This clonotype showed up many times. CDR1 and CDR2 (germline): LNHDA, SQIVND (reference sequence). Trimming left V 4 bases short and J 3 bases short, with 10 bases between. This CDR3 comprises 14 residues. Amplified TCR beta CDR3 regions were obtained using RNA transcripts as template. Second-round multiplex PCR came after a first-round RT-PCR that employed HTBI primers. In TCRdb, the multiplex PCR reads were re-called with MiXCR into one record per CDR3 protein. The data show 650,000 to 800,000 distinct CDR3 sequences, with over 40% seen just once and more than 2.5% held by the top ten.

Sequenced input: peripheral blood. The V gene is TRBV19, the J gene TRBJ1-5; D uncertain. The receptor's source is an adult man with Graves' ophthalmopathy. CDR3 DNA: TGTGCCAGTAGTAGCGGAAGGAACAATCAGCCCCAGCATTTT. This codes for CASSSGRNNQPQHF.